Following are 16 T cell receptor beta chains from one sample sequenced in a study of cytomegalovirus exposure and HLA in healthy donors. In the PCR, 60 Vbeta and 13 Jbeta primers were used. This table comes from immunoSEQ multiplex PCR, and its TCRdb copy is limited to in-frame clones, with some not included. In the table there are about 110,000 clones, about 80% of which are singletons. The specimen was PBMCs. These receptors were taken from a man over 45 in good health and CMV-seropositive.

The rearrangement joins TRBV9 to TRBJ1-1; the match to TRBD1 covers 10 bases. With V trimmed by 2 bases and J by 3 bases, 4 bases remained unmatched. The germline V gene has CDR1 SGDLS and CDR2 YYNGEE. The CDR3 is 15 amino acids. CDR3 in amino acids: CASSVLGQGDTEAFF. The DNA of the CDR3 is TGTGCCAGCAGCGTCTTAGGACAGGGGGACACTGAAGCTTTCTTT.

The chain combines TRBV9 with TRBJ2-1; 8 nucleotides agree with TRBD2. The length of the CDR3 is 15 residues. V dropped 3 bases and J dropped 5; count of bases not matched to a gene: 7. Germline CDR1 reads SGDLS; CDR2 reads YYNGEE. In nucleotides, the CDR3 is TGTGCCAGCAGCGCGAGCGGGAGTTTAAACAATGAGCAGTTCTTC. Its translation is CASSASGSLNNEQFF.

The V call is TRBV5-6, the J call TRBJ1-2, with a weak D call TRBD1 (6 bases). CDR1 is SGHDT, CDR2 YYEEEE, per germline. The CDR3 runs to 15 residues. Trimming left V 0 bases short and J 8 bases short, with 17 bases between. The CDR3, as DNA: TGTGCCAGCAGCTTGGCTGGCAGGGGCGAGTCCGGCTACACCTTC. Its protein product is CASSLAGRGESGYTF.

V is TRBV5-6 and J is TRBJ2-7; D possibly corresponds to TRBD1 (6 bases). This CDR3 region has 16 residues. CDR1 is SGHDT and CDR2 is YYEEEE in the germline V gene. V was clipped by 2 bases and J by 7 bases, with 22 bases between them. CDR3: CASSFSYTAQGREQYF. CDR3 nucleotide sequence: TGTGCCAGCAGCTTTTCTTATACGGCGCAGGGGCGGGAGCAGTACTTC.

This chain links TRBV21-1 with TRBJ2-7; TRBD1 is the table's D call and was not checked against the DNA. TRBV21-1 is shown as a pseudogene. The CDR3 consists of 13 residues. CDR3 sequence (DNA): TGTGCCAGCACCGCGACAGGGGGCTACGAGCAGTACTTC. It is translated as CASTATGGYEQYF.

Concerning this clone: The germline gene is not matched at one end of the junction; a read error may be the cause. This rearrangement joins TRBV19 to TRBJ1-3; D is ambiguous. Germline loops: CDR1 LNHDA, CDR2 SQIVND (reference sequence). This CDR3 is built from 12 residues. The CDR3 loop is CASSHRRMELAF. The CDR3 DNA is TGTGCCAGTAGTCATAGGCGGATGGAACTCGCGTTT. The variable domain in full, completed from reference TRBV19 and TRBJ1-3, reads DGGITQSPKYLFRKEGQNVTLSCEQNLNHDAMYWYRQDPGQGLRLIYYSQIVNDFQKGDIAEGYSVSREKKESFPLTVTSAQKNPTAFYLCASSHRRMELAFGEGSWLTVV.

In its sample, this clone was seen once. The chain has TRBV5-4 and TRBJ2-3; possible D gene TRBD1, 5 bases. Germline V lookup: CDR1 SGHNT, CDR2 YYREEE (reference sequence). V lost 0 bases and J lost 1, with 9 bases in between. The CDR3 covers 15 residues. The CDR3 loop is CASSLGGRGTDTQYF. The CDR3 nucleotides are TGTGCCAGCAGCTTGGGGGGCAGAGGCACAGATACGCAGTATTTT. The full variable domain, completed using reference TRBV5-4 and TRBJ2-3, is ETGVTQSPTHLIKTRGQQVTLRCSSQSGHNTVSWYQQALGQGPQFIFQYYREEENGRGNFPPRFSGLQFPNYSSELNVNALELDDSALYLCASSLGGRGTDTQYFGPGTRLTVL.

The chain recombines TRBV2 with TRBJ2-7; weak D call: TRBD1 (5 bases). CDR1 and CDR2 from the germline V gene are SNHLY and FYNNEI. The V end lost 1 base, the J end lost 6 bases, and 10 bases lay between the germline ends. The CDR3 is 13 amino acids. This CDR3 reads CASSEEGASEQYF. CDR3 nucleotides: TGTGCCAGCAGTGAAGAAGGGGCGTCCGAGCAGTACTTC.

This chain joins TRBV5-1 and TRBJ2-3; possible D gene TRBD2, 6 bases. Germline CDR1 and CDR2: SGHRS and YFSETQ. V was pared by 3 bases and J by 4 bases, with 18 bases between. CDR3 size: 16 residues. CDR3 region: CASSSGLDRYPDTQYF. Here the CDR3 DNA reads TGCGCCAGCAGCTCGGGACTGGATCGATACCCAGATACGCAGTATTTT.

This chain joins TRBV7-6 and TRBJ2-2, with unresolved D. CDR3 size: 12 residues. V was clipped by 6 bases and J by 3 bases, with 5 bases between them. Germline-derived CDR1 and CDR2 are SGHVS and FNYEAQ. CDR3 amino acids: CASSQYTGELFF. The CDR3 nucleotides read TGTGCCAGCAGTCAGTACACCGGGGAGCTGTTTTTT.

The rearrangement uses TRBV2 and TRBJ2-1; 11 bases agree with TRBD2. The CDR3 extends over 16 amino acids. The V and J ends lost 7 bases and 6 bases, in that order; junction bases with no gene match: 11. CDR1 SNHLY and CDR2 FYNNEI come from the germline V gene. The CDR3 sequence: CASTTTLAGGGNEQFF. The DNA of the CDR3 is TGTGCCAGCACCACCACCTTAGCGGGGGGGGGCAATGAGCAGTTCTTC.

The CDR3: CASSPSMGRGPGELFF. CDR3 coding DNA: TGTGCCAGCAGCCCCTCCATGGGCAGGGGGCCCGGGGAGCTGTTTTTT. V and J are TRBV14 and TRBJ2-2; 8 positions match TRBD1. V gave up 4 bases and J gave up 6 bases; unmatched junction bases: 10. The CDR3 covers 16 residues. CDR1 and CDR2 from the germline V gene are SGHDN and FVKESK.

The V call is TRBV27, the J call TRBJ2-4, with 8 bases fitting TRBD1. With V trimmed by 4 bases and J by 2 bases, 10 bases remained unmatched. Germline CDR1 reads MNHEY; CDR2 reads SMNVEV (reference sequence). The CDR3 has 17 residues. CDR3 nucleotide sequence: TGTGCCAGCAGTTCCCGCTCCCAGGGGGCCTCCAAAAACATTCAGTACTTC. Protein sequence: CASSSRSQGASKNIQYF.

This sequence joins TRBV6-5 and TRBJ2-3, with a possible D match to TRBD2 (5 bases). This CDR3 comprises 13 residues. Deletions cut 5 bases from V and 6 bases from J, with 12 bases between. The germline gives CDR1 MNHEY, CDR2 SVGAGI. CDR3 bases: TGTGCCAGCAGTCTTTTCCCGGGGGATACGCAGTATTTT. Its translation: CASSLFPGDTQYF.

This clone was picked up a small number of times. The gene calls are TRBV27 and TRBJ2-5; the D gene is possibly TRBD1 (5 bases). CDR1 MNHEY and CDR2 SMNVEV come from the germline V gene (reference sequence). CDR3 length equals 14 residues. V was cut by 3 bases and J by 3 bases, with 11 bases left in between. The CDR3 sequence: CASSFSRAKETQYF. CDR3 DNA sequence: TGTGCCAGCAGTTTCTCCAGGGCGAAAGAGACCCAGTACTTC.

The sample holds a few counts of this clone. The rearrangement joins TRBV5-4 to TRBJ2-5; 12 nucleotides agree with TRBD2. This CDR3 region has 15 residues. With V trimmed by 3 bases and J by 3 bases, 3 bases remained unmatched. Germline lookup yields CDR1 SGHNT and CDR2 YYREEE (reference sequence). The CDR3 loop is CASSSSGRAEETQYF. Here the CDR3 DNA reads TGTGCCAGCAGCTCTAGCGGGAGGGCCGAAGAGACCCAGTACTTC.